This entry lists 32 T cell receptor beta chains sequenced from one sample in a study of OX40 agonist ivuxolimab in advanced cancers. Generated by immunoSEQ multiplex PCR, the TCRdb table keeps only in-frame clones and is missing some. This table has some 64,000 clones, 92% appearing once. Sequenced material: CD4+ or CD8+ T cells sorted from blood, taken in a trial of the OX40 agonist ivuxolimab. The source is an adult with an advanced solid tumor such as melanoma, head and neck, liver or kidney cancer.

The V and J genes are TRBV28 and TRBJ1-5; weak D call: TRBD1 (6 bases). The CDR3 sequence is 14 residues long. Germline V gene data show CDR1 as MDHEN and CDR2 as SYDVKM. The V end lost 7 bases, the J end lost 5 bases, and 15 bases lay between the germline ends. CDR3 DNA sequence: TGTGCCAGCAAGGGACACACCCTAGATCAGCCCCAGCATTTT. It yields the protein CASKGHTLDQPQHF.

As for this clone: One junction end does not reproduce the germline sequence, and a read error may be involved. The V call is TRBV5-6, the J call TRBJ2-1, with D tentatively TRBD2 (5 bases). Germline assignment: CDR1 SGHDT and CDR2 YYEEEE. CDR3 size: 13 residues. CDR3 DNA: TGTGCCAGCACCTACACTAGTTACAACGAGCAGTTCTTC. This sequence encodes CASTYTSYNEQFF.

V is TRBV19 and J is TRBJ1-2; a weak D match, TRBD1 (5 bases). Germline loops: CDR1 LNHDA, CDR2 SQIVND (reference sequence). V was shortened by 3 bases and J by 4 bases, with 9 bases between the two germline ends. The CDR3 runs 13 residues. This CDR3 reads CASSIWDGYGYTF. CDR3 nucleotides: TGTGCCAGTAGTATCTGGGACGGCTATGGCTACACCTTC.

This clone came up many times. The CDR3 loop reads CASRSSTSGVRTQYF. CDR3 DNA sequence: TGTGCCAGCAGATCATCTACTAGCGGGGTACGGACCCAGTACTTC. The chain has TRBV11-1 and TRBJ2-5, with 10 bases fitting TRBD2. The length of the CDR3 is 15 residues. V shed 6 bases, J shed 7 bases, and the junction held 11 bases outside the gene matches. CDR1 is SGHAT, CDR2 FQDESV, per germline (reference sequence).

The rearrangement joins TRBV27 to TRBJ2-5, with TRBD2 matching over 7 bases. This CDR3 has 13 residues. J gave up 5 bases and V 3 bases, and 3 bases lay outside the gene matches. In germline, CDR1 is MNHEY, CDR2 SMNVEV (reference sequence). The CDR3 reads CASSLWGGETQYF. The CDR3 DNA is TGTGCCAGCAGTTTGTGGGGGGGGGAGACCCAGTACTTC.

The V call is TRBV6-5, the J call TRBJ1-2; no firm D call. Germline V CDR1 and CDR2: MNHEY, SVGAGI. The CDR3 length is 15 residues. V gave up 3 bases and J gave up 4 bases, with 15 bases separating them. This CDR3 is CASSYSSSLGYGYTF. The CDR3 DNA reads as TGTGCCAGCAGTTATAGCAGCTCCCTGGGCTATGGCTACACCTTC.

The chain carries TRBV29-1 and TRBJ1-1, with D unclear. From germline, CDR1 is SQVTM and CDR2 ANQGSEA. There are 11 residues in the CDR3. V gave up 5 bases and J gave up 3 bases, with 7 bases separating them. CDR3 bases: TGCAGCGTTTCGAGAGACACTGAAGCTTTCTTT. It codes for CSVSRDTEAFF.

This rearrangement joins TRBV6-5 to TRBJ2-5; weak D call: TRBD2 (6 bases). The CDR3 length is 15 residues. V was trimmed by 10 bases and J by 4 bases, leaving 22 bases between them. Germline V gene sequence: CDR1 MNHEY, CDR2 SVGAGI. CDR3 DNA: TGTGCCACCACACCCGGCCGCGGGGTTTCAGAGACCCAGTACTTC. Protein: CATTPGRGVSETQYF.

The chain links TRBV9 to TRBJ2-1; 8 bases align to TRBD2. The germline CDR1 and CDR2 sequences are SGDLS and YYNGEE. The CDR3 spans 15 residues. Unmatched junction bases numbered 8, after V lost 3 bases and J lost 6 bases. The CDR3 is CASSGSGSIINEQFF. The CDR3 DNA is TGTGCCAGCAGCGGAAGCGGGAGTATAATCAATGAGCAGTTCTTC.

The chain employs TRBV4-2 and TRBJ1-6; weak D call: TRBD1 (6 bases). V lost 0 bases and J lost 9, with 12 bases in between. CDR3 length: 15 residues. Germline V gives CDR1 LGHNA, CDR2 YNFKEQ. The CDR3 is CASSQEQGSASPLHF. The CDR3 DNA reads TGTGCCAGCAGCCAAGAACAGGGCTCGGCTTCACCCCTCCACTTT.

CDR3 protein: CASSQGQGSFVYGYTF. The DNA for the CDR3 is TGTGCCAGCAGCCAAGGACAGGGCTCCTTCGTCTATGGCTACACCTTC. The chain employs TRBV9 and TRBJ1-2; 8 bases agree with TRBD1. V lost 4 bases and J lost 4; bases outside the gene matches: 12. This CDR3 region has 16 residues. The germline V gene has CDR1 SGDLS and CDR2 YYNGEE.

The J gene is TRBJ1-5, the V gene TRBV7-3, with 10 bases fitting TRBD1. Germline assignment: CDR1 SGHTA and CDR2 FQGTGA. J lost 4 bases, V lost 4 bases, and 1 base had no gene match. This CDR3 spans 14 amino acids. The CDR3 DNA sequence: TGTGCCAGCAGCTCGGGACAGGGGAATCAGCCCCAGCATTTT. Encoded protein: CASSSGQGNQPQHF.

This chain joins TRBV4-1 and TRBJ2-7; D not certain. Germline V lookup: CDR1 MGHRA, CDR2 YSYEKL. The CDR3 loop spans 16 amino acids. With 0 bases removed from V and 2 bases from J, the gap between germline ends came to 14 bases. CDR3 sequence: CASSQDSVIPTYEQYV. Written as DNA, the CDR3 is TGCGCCAGCAGCCAAGATTCGGTTATTCCCACCTACGAGCAGTACGTC.

The chain has TRBV4-3 and TRBJ2-7; D gene unclear. Trimming took 1 base from V and 3 from J, leaving 7 bases between them. The CDR3 covers 13 residues. Germline V CDR1 and CDR2: LGHNA, YSLEER. DNA for the CDR3: TGCGCCAGCAGCCAAGGCTACAACTACGAGCAGTACTTC. Its protein product is CASSQGYNYEQYF.

The V call is TRBV5-1, the J call TRBJ1-1; D remains ambiguous. Germline loops: CDR1 SGHRS, CDR2 YFSETQ. Trimming stripped 1 base from V and 0 bases from J, with 10 bases between. The CDR3 totals 15 residues. Here the CDR3 DNA reads TGCGCCAGCAGCTTGATTGCGGGGTTGAACACTGAAGCTTTCTTT. Encoded protein: CASSLIAGLNTEAFF.

This clone was seen a single time. The chain couples TRBV19 to TRBJ2-3, with 14 positions matching TRBD2. The length of the CDR3 is 15 residues. Trimming removed 4 bases from V and 6 bases from J; junction bases left unmatched: 3. CDR1 and CDR2 from the germline V gene are LNHDA and SQIVND (reference sequence). CDR3: CASSTGTSGSDTQYF. CDR3 bases: TGTGCCAGTAGTACTGGGACTAGCGGGAGCGATACGCAGTATTTT.

In nucleotides, the CDR3 is TGTGCCAGCAGCCCCGAAACGGCAGCGGACGAGCAGTTCTTC. Encoded protein: CASSPETAADEQFF. The rearrangement joins TRBV4-2 to TRBJ2-1, with D possibly matching TRBD2 (5 bases). This CDR3 has 14 amino acids. Germline CDR1 reads LGHNA; CDR2 reads YNFKEQ. Trimming left V 4 bases short and J 10 bases short, with 17 bases between.

This sequence joins TRBV12-5 and TRBJ2-1; D not resolved. The length of the CDR3 is 16 residues. Germline CDR1 is LGHNT and CDR2 is FRNRAP. V was cut by 1 base and J by 2 bases, with 12 bases left in between. The CDR3 spells CASGLETRGPYNEQFF. Written as DNA, the CDR3 is TGTGCTAGTGGTTTGGAGACCAGAGGCCCCTACAATGAGCAGTTCTTC.

V gene TRBV2 combines with J gene TRBJ2-1; D is undetermined. Germline V gives CDR1 SNHLY, CDR2 FYNNEI. The CDR3 covers 11 residues. Trimming removed 8 bases from V and 6 bases from J, with 8 bases in between. This CDR3 reads CASQTVNEQFF. Written as DNA, the CDR3 is TGTGCCAGCCAGACTGTCAATGAGCAGTTCTTC.

This chain uses TRBV4-1 with TRBJ1-5, with no clear D. Trimming pared 1 base from V and 6 bases from J, leaving 7 bases between. CDR3 size: 13 residues. The V gene's germline CDR1 is MGHRA and CDR2 YSYEKL. The CDR3 nucleotides read TGCGCCAGCAGCCAAGGAAAGAGTCAGCCCCAGCATTTT. Encoded protein: CASSQGKSQPQHF.

The V and J genes are TRBV11-3 and TRBJ2-1; no definite D call. Germline V gene sequence: CDR1 SGHNT, CDR2 YENEEA. The germline V and J ends were trimmed by 4 bases and 7 bases, with 11 bases remaining between them. The length of the CDR3 is 13 residues. CDR3 in amino acids: CASSSPVLNEQFF. In DNA form, the CDR3 reads TGTGCCAGCAGCTCCCCTGTACTGAATGAGCAGTTCTTC.

V usage is TRBV27 and J usage is TRBJ2-3, with 9 bases aligning to TRBD2. V lost 7 bases and J lost 6; bases outside the gene matches: 11. CDR3 length: 15 residues. Germline lookup yields CDR1 MNHEY and CDR2 SMNVEV (reference sequence). CDR3: CASTQGTSPLDTQYF. CDR3 nucleotides: TGTGCCAGCACCCAAGGGACTAGCCCCTTGGATACGCAGTATTTT.

The CDR3 DNA is TGTGCCAGCAGCCCCAAAGAGACCCAGTACTTC. Its protein product is CASSPKETQYF. The chain couples TRBV13 to TRBJ2-5; D is unresolved. Per germline, CDR1 PRHDT and CDR2 FYEKMQ (reference sequence). Trimming left V 5 bases short and J 3 bases short, with 4 bases between. The CDR3 totals 11 residues.

V is TRBV6-5 and J is TRBJ1-2; maybe TRBD1 (6 bases). The V end lost 5 bases, the J end lost 2 bases, and 12 bases lay between the germline ends. This CDR3 is 14 amino acids long. From germline, CDR1 is MNHEY and CDR2 SVGAGI. In nucleotides, the CDR3 is TGTGCCAGCAGTGACGTGGACAGCAACTATGGCTACACCTTC. Translated, it gives CASSDVDSNYGYTF.

The chain links TRBV28 to TRBJ2-7; 9 nucleotides align to TRBD1. CDR1 and CDR2 from the germline V gene are MDHEN and SYDVKM. The CDR3 consists of 14 residues. V was pared by 8 bases and J by 5 bases, with 10 bases of the junction left unmatched. CDR3 nucleotides: TGTGCCAGCGGAACCGGGACAGGGATCAACGAGCAGTACTTC. This codes for CASGTGTGINEQYF.

The genes are TRBV6-5 and TRBJ2-7; D remains unclear. The CDR3 is 13 amino acids. Germline V gene sequence: CDR1 MNHEY, CDR2 SVGAGI. V was shortened by 7 bases and J by 2 bases, with 12 bases between the two germline ends. CDR3 nucleotides: TGTGCCAGCAACACCGGGTTCCCCTACGAGCAGTACTTC. Protein product: CASNTGFPYEQYF.

The gene calls are TRBV4-1 and TRBJ1-1; D remains ambiguous. The CDR3 consists of 14 residues. Trimming pared 0 bases from V and 1 base from J, leaving 6 bases between. CDR1 is MGHRA, CDR2 YSYEKL, per germline. The CDR3 nucleotides are TGCGCCAGCAGCCAAGACAGAAAGAACACTGAAGCTTTCTTT. Translation gives CASSQDRKNTEAFF.

The rearrangement uses TRBV19 and TRBJ2-4, with D maybe TRBD2 (5 bases). Between the trimmed V and J ends, which lost 0 bases and 5 bases, there was a span of 14 bases. The CDR3 contains 16 residues. In germline, CDR1 is LNHDA, CDR2 SQIVND (reference sequence). CDR3 sequence: CASSIDGPGVENIQYF. CDR3 nucleotides: TGTGCCAGTAGTATAGATGGGCCCGGGGTGGAAAACATTCAGTACTTC.

The V gene is TRBV4-3, the J gene TRBJ1-1; no clear D. In germline, CDR1 is LGHNA, CDR2 YSLEER. The V and J ends lost 4 bases and 7 bases respectively, with 7 bases between them. This CDR3 spans 11 amino acids. The CDR3 region is CASSLGSEAFF. DNA for the CDR3: TGCGCCAGCAGCCTGGGGAGTGAAGCTTTCTTT.

The genes are TRBV6-5 and TRBJ2-7, with 10 bases fitting TRBD2. Germline CDR1 MNHEY, CDR2 SVGAGI. The V and J ends lost 6 bases and 4 bases, in that order; junction bases with no gene match: 3. The CDR3 length is 13 residues. DNA for the CDR3: TGTGCCAGCAGACCTAGCGGGGGTTACGAGCAGTACTTC. Translating gives CASRPSGGYEQYF.

This rearrangement joins TRBV28 to TRBJ1-1, with D hard to call. This CDR3 comprises 12 residues. Trimming removed 2 bases from V and 8 bases from J, with 9 bases in between. CDR1 MDHEN and CDR2 SYDVKM come from the germline V gene. The CDR3 protein is CASSLRRLEAFF. As DNA, the CDR3 is TGTGCCAGCAGTTTACGGCGCCTCGAAGCTTTCTTT.

V gene TRBV9 combines with J gene TRBJ2-1; the D gene could be TRBD1 or TRBD2 (5 bases each). Germline lookup yields CDR1 SGDLS and CDR2 YYNGEE. The length of the CDR3 is 13 residues. V lost 2 bases, J lost 4 bases, and 7 bases lay in between. The CDR3 DNA sequence: TGTGCCAGCAGCGTTTGGGGGTACAATGAGCAGTTCTTC. Translated: CASSVWGYNEQFF.